This record looks at one T cell receptor (beta chain) sequence and its context. Its antigen is not known. This specimen comes from a study of long-term antiretroviral therapy in people with HIV. Broader study findings: Diversity remained lower than transplant donor controls, even though it increased after ART. On ART adherence, viral resistance or therapy changes, no data were available. The repertoire was dominated at all time points by clones expanded before ART.

The study used samples holding 1-10 million cryopreserved PBMC before DNA extraction. The CDR3 spans 14 residues. J was trimmed by 5 bases and V by 7 bases; bases with no gene match: 7. The V gene's germline CDR1 is SGDLS and CDR2 YYNGEE. Version v3.0 of the immunoSEQ assay ran at survey level. The data were produced by immunoSEQ multiplex PCR, yet TCRdb's version contains in-frame clones alone and is incomplete. Of 15,000 or so clones listed, around 88% are singletons. The sequences come from unsorted PBMCs, collected more than 2.2 years before starting antiretroviral therapy. This chain joins TRBV9 and TRBJ2-3; 10 bases align to TRBD1. The sequence derives from a woman aged 25-40 years with HIV. The CDR3 sequence: CASGGTGVRDTQYF. As DNA, the CDR3 is TGTGCCAGCGGCGGGACAGGGGTACGAGATACGCAGTATTTT.